These 8 T cell receptor beta chains were sequenced from one sample in a study of T cell clonotyping in hematopoietic cell transplantation. The method was immunoSEQ multiplex PCR; TCRdb's version includes in-frame clones alone and lacks a portion of them. The table includes approximately 41,000 clones, 95% detected once. The sample consisted of peripheral blood mononuclear cells. These receptors came from a young man in good health. Some clones in this sample may be carry-over from other donors' samples.

This clone was seen a single time. The chain has TRBV5-1 and TRBJ2-7, with 7 bases matching TRBD1. Germline CDR1 reads SGHRS; CDR2 reads YFSETQ. This CDR3 has 14 residues. V lost 6 bases and J lost 1; bases outside the gene matches: 7. In DNA form, the CDR3 reads TGCGCCAGCAAAACCGGACAGGCATCCTACGAGCAGTACTTC. Translating gives CASKTGQASYEQYF. Full variable domain (remainder filled in from reference TRBV5-1 and TRBJ2-7): KAGVTQTPRYLIKTRGQQVTLSCSPISGHRSVSWYQQTPGQGLQFLFEYFSETQRNKGNFPGRFSGRQFSNSRSEMNVSTLELGDSALYLCASKTGQASYEQYFGPGTRLTVT.

V gene TRBV5-6 combines with J gene TRBJ1-1; D not resolved. The CDR3 covers 11 residues. Germline CDR1 reads SGHDT; CDR2 reads YYEEEE. With 4 bases removed from V and 0 bases from J, the gap between germline ends came to 1 base. The CDR3 bases are TGTGCCAGCAGCCTGAACACTGAAGCTTTCTTT. Its translation is CASSLNTEAFF.

The chain recombines TRBV27 with TRBJ2-7; tentatively, D is TRBD2 (7 bases). Germline CDR1 and CDR2: MNHEY and SMNVEV (reference sequence). The CDR3 consists of 17 residues. V was pared by 2 bases and J by 4 bases, with 21 bases between. For the CDR3, the DNA is TGTGCCAGCAGTTTACGCTCAACAGGGAGGGTGAGTTACGAGCAGTACTTC. Encoded protein: CASSLRSTGRVSYEQYF.

The chain couples TRBV29-1 to TRBJ2-2; D is possibly TRBD2 (6 bases). The germline V and J ends were trimmed by 6 bases and 4 bases, with 12 bases remaining between them. There are 13 residues in the CDR3. Germline CDR1 is SQVTM and CDR2 is ANQGSEA. The CDR3 here is CSVGSGPTGELFF. CDR3 DNA: TGCAGCGTGGGGAGCGGGCCCACCGGGGAGCTGTTTTTT.

The gene calls are TRBV30 and TRBJ2-7; D is possibly TRBD2 (6 bases). V was shortened by 1 base and J by 3 bases, with 16 bases between the two germline ends. Germline-derived CDR1 and CDR2 are GTSNPN and SVGIG (reference sequence). The CDR3 runs to 15 residues. CDR3 sequence (DNA): TGTGCCTGGAGTGCCAGTCCGGGACTTAACTACGAGCAGTACTTC. Its translation: CAWSASPGLNYEQYF. Using reference TRBV30 and TRBJ2-7 for the parts outside the CDR3, the full variable domain is SQTIHQWPATLVQPVGSPLSLECTVEGTSNPNLYWYRQAAGRGLQLLFYSVGIGQISSEVPQNLSASRPQDRQFILSSKKLLLSDSGFYLCAWSASPGLNYEQYFGPGTRLTVT.

V is TRBV5-1 and J is TRBJ2-1; the match to TRBD2 covers 14 bases. Germline CDR1 SGHRS, CDR2 YFSETQ. This CDR3 region has 17 residues. Trimming removed 4 bases from V and 1 base from J; junction bases left unmatched: 4. The CDR3 sequence is CASSGTSGGLSYNEQFF. For the CDR3, the DNA is TGCGCCAGCAGCGGGACTAGCGGGGGCCTGTCCTACAATGAGCAGTTCTTC.

This chain joins TRBV5-8 and TRBJ1-5, with 7 nucleotides matching TRBD1. This CDR3 comprises 13 residues. J was trimmed by 11 bases and V by 0 bases; bases with no gene match: 5. Per germline, CDR1 SGHTS and CDR2 YDEGEE. The CDR3 nucleotides are TGTGCCAGCAGCTTGGGACAGGGTTTAACCCAGCATTTT. Amino acids: CASSLGQGLTQHF.

The J gene is TRBJ2-1, the V gene TRBV19; the match to TRBD2 covers 8 bases. CDR3 length: 14 amino acids. In germline, CDR1 is LNHDA, CDR2 SQIVND (reference sequence). Trimming cost V 3 bases and J 9 bases; bases outside gene matches: 7. DNA for the CDR3: TGTGCCAGTAGTATGTCAGCGGGAGTCAGTGAGCAGTTCTTC. This encodes CASSMSAGVSEQFF. The full variable domain, rest sourced from reference TRBV19 and TRBJ2-1, is DGGITQSPKYLFRKEGQNVTLSCEQNLNHDAMYWYRQDPGQGLRLIYYSQIVNDFQKGDIAEGYSVSREKKESFPLTVTSAQKNPTAFYLCASSMSAGVSEQFFGPGTRLTVL.